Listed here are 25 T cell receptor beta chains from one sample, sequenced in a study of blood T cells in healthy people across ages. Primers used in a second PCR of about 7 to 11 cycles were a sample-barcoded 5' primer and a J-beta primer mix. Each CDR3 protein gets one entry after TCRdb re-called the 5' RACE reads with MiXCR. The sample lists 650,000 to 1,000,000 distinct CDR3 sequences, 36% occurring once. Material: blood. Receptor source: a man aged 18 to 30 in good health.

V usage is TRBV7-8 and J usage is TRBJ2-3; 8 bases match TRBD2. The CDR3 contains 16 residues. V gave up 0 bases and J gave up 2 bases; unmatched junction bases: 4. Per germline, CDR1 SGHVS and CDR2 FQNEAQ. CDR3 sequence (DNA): TGTGCCAGCAGCTTAGCGTCAGCGGGGGCCACAGATACGCAGTATTTT. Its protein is CASSLASAGATDTQYF.

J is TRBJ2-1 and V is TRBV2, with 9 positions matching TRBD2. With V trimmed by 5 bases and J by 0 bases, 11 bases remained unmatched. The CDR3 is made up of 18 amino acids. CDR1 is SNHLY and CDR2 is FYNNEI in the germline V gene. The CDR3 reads CASSPQPLAGASYNEQFF. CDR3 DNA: TGTGCCAGCAGTCCCCAGCCCTTAGCGGGGGCCTCCTACAATGAGCAGTTCTTC.

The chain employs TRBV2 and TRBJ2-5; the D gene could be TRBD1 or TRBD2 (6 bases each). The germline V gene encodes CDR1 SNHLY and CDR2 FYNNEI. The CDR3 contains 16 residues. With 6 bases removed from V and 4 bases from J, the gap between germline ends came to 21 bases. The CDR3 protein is CASSPLRGEFGETQYF. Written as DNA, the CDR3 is TGTGCCAGCAGCCCCCTGAGGGGGGAGTTCGGAGAGACCCAGTACTTC.

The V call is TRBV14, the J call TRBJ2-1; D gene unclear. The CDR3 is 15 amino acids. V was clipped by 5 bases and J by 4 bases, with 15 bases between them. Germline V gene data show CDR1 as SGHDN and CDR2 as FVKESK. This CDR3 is CASSARRATYNEQFF. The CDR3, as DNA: TGTGCCAGCAGCGCGAGACGAGCTACTTACAATGAGCAGTTCTTC.

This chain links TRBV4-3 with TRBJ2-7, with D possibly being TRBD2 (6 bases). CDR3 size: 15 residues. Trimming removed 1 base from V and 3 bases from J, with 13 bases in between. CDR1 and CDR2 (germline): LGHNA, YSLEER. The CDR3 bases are TGCGCCAGCAGCCAAGGAGTGGGGGGTATCTACGAGCAGTACTTC. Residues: CASSQGVGGIYEQYF.

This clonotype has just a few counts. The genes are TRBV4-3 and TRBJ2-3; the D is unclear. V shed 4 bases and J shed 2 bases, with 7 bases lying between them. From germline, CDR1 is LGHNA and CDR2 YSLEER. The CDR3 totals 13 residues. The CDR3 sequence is CASSPTYTDTQYF. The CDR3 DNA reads TGCGCCAGCAGCCCGACCTACACAGATACGCAGTATTTT.

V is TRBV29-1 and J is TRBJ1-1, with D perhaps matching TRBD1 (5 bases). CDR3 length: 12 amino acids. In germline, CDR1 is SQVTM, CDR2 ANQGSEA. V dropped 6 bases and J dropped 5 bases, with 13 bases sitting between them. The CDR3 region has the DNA TGCAGCGTGGATGGCAGGGAAACTGAAGCTTTCTTT. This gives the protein CSVDGRETEAFF.

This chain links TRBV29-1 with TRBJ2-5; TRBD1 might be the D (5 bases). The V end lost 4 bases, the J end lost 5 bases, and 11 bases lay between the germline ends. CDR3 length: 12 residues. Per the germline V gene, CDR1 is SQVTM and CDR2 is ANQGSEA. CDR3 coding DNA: TGCAGCGTTGCCCAGGGTCAGGAGACCCAGTACTTC. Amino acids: CSVAQGQETQYF.

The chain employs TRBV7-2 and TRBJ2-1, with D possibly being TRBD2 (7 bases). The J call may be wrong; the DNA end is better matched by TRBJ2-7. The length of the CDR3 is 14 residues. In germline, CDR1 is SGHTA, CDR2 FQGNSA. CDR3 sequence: CASSLGGGGAEQYF. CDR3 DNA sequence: TGTGCCAGCAGCTTAGGGGGAGGGGGGGCCGAGCAGTACTTC.

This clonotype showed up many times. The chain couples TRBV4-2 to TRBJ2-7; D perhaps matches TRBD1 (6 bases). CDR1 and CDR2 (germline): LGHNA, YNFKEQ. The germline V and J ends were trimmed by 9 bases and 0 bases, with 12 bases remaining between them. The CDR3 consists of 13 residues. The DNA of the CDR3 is TGTGCCAGTGATCAGGGGCCCTCCTACGAGCAGTACTTC. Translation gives CASDQGPSYEQYF.

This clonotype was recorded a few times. The CDR3 sequence: CASSLKARGQGDYGYTF. Written as DNA, the CDR3 is TGTGCCAGCAGCTTAAAGGCAAGGGGACAGGGCGACTATGGCTACACCTTC. V usage is TRBV7-3 and J usage is TRBJ1-2, with 9 bases that match TRBD1. V was pared by 1 base and J by 3 bases, with 9 bases of the junction left unmatched. CDR3 size: 17 residues. CDR1 SGHTA and CDR2 FQGTGA come from the germline V gene.

CDR3 loop: CATSRDRSRTETQYF. Here the CDR3 DNA reads TGTGCCACCAGCAGAGATAGGTCTAGGACGGAGACCCAGTACTTC. The chain has TRBV15 and TRBJ2-5, with unresolved D. With 0 bases removed from V and 5 bases from J, the gap between germline ends came to 13 bases. CDR3 length: 15 residues. The germline CDR1 and CDR2 sequences are LNHNV and YYDKDF (reference sequence).

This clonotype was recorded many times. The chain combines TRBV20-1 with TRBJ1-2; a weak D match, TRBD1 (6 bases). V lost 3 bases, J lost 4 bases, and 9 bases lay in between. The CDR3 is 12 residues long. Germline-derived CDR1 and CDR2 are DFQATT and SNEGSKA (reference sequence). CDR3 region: CSASTGFYGYTF. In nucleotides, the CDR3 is TGCAGTGCTAGTACAGGGTTCTATGGCTACACCTTC.

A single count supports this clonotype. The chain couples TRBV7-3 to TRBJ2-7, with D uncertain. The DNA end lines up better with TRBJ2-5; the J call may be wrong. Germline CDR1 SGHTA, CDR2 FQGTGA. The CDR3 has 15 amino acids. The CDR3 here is CASSLTSAKAETQYF. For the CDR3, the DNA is TGTGCCAGCAGCTTAACGTCGGCTAAAGCAGAGACCCAGTACTTC.

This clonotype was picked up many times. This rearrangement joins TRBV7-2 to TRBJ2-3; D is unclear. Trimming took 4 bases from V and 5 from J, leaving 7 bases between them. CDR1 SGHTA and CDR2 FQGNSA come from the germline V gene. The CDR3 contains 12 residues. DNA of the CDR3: TGTGCCAGCAGCTCAATCGGAGATACGCAGTATTTT. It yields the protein CASSSIGDTQYF.

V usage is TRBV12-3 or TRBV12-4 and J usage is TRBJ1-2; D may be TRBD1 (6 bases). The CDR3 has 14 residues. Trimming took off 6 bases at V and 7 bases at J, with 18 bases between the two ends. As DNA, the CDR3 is TGTGCCAGCAGCACAGGGCCCCCCCACTGTGGCTACACCTTC. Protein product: CASSTGPPHCGYTF.

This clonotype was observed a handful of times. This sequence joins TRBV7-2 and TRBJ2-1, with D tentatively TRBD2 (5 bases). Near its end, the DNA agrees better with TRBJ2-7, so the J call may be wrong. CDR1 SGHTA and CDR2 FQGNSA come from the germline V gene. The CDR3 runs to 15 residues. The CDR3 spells CASSPDGRTYNEQYF. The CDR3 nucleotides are TGTGCCAGCAGCCCCGATGGGAGAACCTACAATGAGCAGTACTTC.

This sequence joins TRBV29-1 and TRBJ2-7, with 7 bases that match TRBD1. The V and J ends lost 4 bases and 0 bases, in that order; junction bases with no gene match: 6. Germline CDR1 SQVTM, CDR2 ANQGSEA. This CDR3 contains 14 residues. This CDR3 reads CSVVGTETSYEQYF. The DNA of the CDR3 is TGCAGCGTTGTTGGGACAGAAACCTCCTACGAGCAGTACTTC.

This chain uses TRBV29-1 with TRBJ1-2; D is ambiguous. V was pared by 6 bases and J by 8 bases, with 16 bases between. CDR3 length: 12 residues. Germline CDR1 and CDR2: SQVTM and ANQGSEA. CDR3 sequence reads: CSVDSTLGGYTF. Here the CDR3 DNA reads TGCAGCGTCGACTCCACCTTGGGAGGCTACACCTTC.

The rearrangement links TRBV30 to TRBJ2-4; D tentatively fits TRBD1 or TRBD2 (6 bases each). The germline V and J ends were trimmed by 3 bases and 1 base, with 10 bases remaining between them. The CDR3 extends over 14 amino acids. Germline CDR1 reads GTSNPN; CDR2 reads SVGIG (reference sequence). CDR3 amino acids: CAWSGGGAKNIQYF. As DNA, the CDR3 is TGTGCCTGGAGCGGAGGGGGGGCCAAAAACATTCAGTACTTC.

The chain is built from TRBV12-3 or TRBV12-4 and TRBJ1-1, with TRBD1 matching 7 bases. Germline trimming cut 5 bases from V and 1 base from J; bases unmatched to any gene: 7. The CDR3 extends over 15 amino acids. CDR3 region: CASSHARTGNTEAFF. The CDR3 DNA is TGTGCCAGCAGTCACGCAAGGACAGGGAACACTGAAGCTTTCTTT.

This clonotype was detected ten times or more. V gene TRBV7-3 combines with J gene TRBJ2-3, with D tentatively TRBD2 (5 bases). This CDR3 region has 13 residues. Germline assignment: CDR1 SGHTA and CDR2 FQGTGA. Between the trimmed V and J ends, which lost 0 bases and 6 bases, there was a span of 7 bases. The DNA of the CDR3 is TGTGCCAGCAGCTTAACTAGCGATGATACGCAGTATTTT. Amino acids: CASSLTSDDTQYF.

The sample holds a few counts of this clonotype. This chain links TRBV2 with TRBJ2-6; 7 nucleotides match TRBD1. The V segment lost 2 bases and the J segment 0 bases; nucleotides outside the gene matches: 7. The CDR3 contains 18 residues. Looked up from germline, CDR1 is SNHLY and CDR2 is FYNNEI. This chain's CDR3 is CASSEKDRSPSGANVLTF. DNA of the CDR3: TGTGCCAGCAGTGAAAAGGACAGGAGTCCCTCTGGGGCCAACGTCCTGACTTTC.

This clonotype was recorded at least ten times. The CDR3 DNA sequence: TGTGCCAGCAGCTTTCGTCCAAACAGGGGAGAGTACAATGAGCAGTTCTTC. Amino acid sequence: CASSFRPNRGEYNEQFF. The chain joins TRBV5-5 to TRBJ2-1; 7 bases align to TRBD1. Germline CDR1 reads SGHKS; CDR2 reads YYEKEE (reference sequence). This CDR3 is 17 amino acids long. After removal of 2 bases from V and 4 bases from J, the junction contained 12 bases not matched to a gene.

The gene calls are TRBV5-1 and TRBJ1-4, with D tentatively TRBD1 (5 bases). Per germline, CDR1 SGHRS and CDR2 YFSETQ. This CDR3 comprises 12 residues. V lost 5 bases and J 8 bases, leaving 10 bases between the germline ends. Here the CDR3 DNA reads TGCGCCAGCAGGGGGCAATTCGAAAAACTGTTTTTT. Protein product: CASRGQFEKLFF.